The clone carrying this TCR beta chain was detected a few times. TCRdb redid the calling of the PCR reads with MiXCR, one entry per CDR3 protein. The profile covers approximately 10,000 distinct CDR3 sequences, with less than 70% appearing a single time and about 88% taken by the ten largest. The data originate from a study of CD4 and CD8 cells across lung adenocarcinoma regions. The patients had localized lung adenocarcinoma, a non-small cell subtype. This clonotype was obtained from a male donor with lung adenocarcinoma. The CD4 and CD8 labels of this study may be unreliable. Sequencing was carried out using CD8+ T cells from the margin of a lung tumor.

CDR3 in amino acids: CAISVGLVSGANVLTF. The CDR3 coding sequence is TGTGCCATCAGTGTAGGGCTAGTTTCGGGGGCCAACGTCCTGACTTTC. The V gene is TRBV10-3, the J gene TRBJ2-6; D remains unclear. The CDR3 extends over 16 amino acids. V was pared by 4 bases and J by 4 bases, with 14 bases between. Looked up from germline, CDR1 is ENHRY and CDR2 is SYGVKD.